Listed here are 26 T cell receptor beta chains from one sample, sequenced in a study of blood T cell repertoires in COVID-19. Some clones are missing from TCRdb's copy, which holds only in-frame ones; the method was immunoSEQ multiplex PCR. The sample lists nearly 350,000 clones, roughly 86% seen once, with more than 5.5% in the top ten. Material for sequencing was peripheral blood. The receptors stem from a woman between 65 and 79 years old with COVID-19, enrolled during active disease.

Of note for this clone: Additional DNA sequences in this sample encode the identical CDR3. The chain links TRBV5-6 to TRBJ1-2, with D uncertain. The CDR3 contains 13 residues. Per germline, CDR1 SGHDT and CDR2 YYEEEE. The V and J ends lost 0 bases and 2 bases respectively, with 5 bases between them. Here the CDR3 DNA reads TGTGCCAGCAGCTTGGACAGCAACTATGGCTACACCTTC. Its protein is CASSLDSNYGYTF.

J is TRBJ1-4 and V is TRBV6-5, with 7 bases fitting TRBD1. J was trimmed by 11 bases and V by 6 bases; bases with no gene match: 9. Looked up from germline, CDR1 is MNHEY and CDR2 is SVGAGI. The CDR3 is 13 amino acids. Written as DNA, the CDR3 is TGTGCCAGCAGCGAGAACAGGGGTCAGAAACTGTTTTTT. Its protein product is CASSENRGQKLFF.

This chain connects TRBV9 to TRBJ2-3; 12 bases fit TRBD2. The CDR3 runs to 17 residues. Germline assignment: CDR1 SGDLS and CDR2 YYNGEE. With V trimmed by 1 base and J by 5 bases, 8 bases remained unmatched. CDR3 loop: CASSVSPSGGAVDTQYF. As DNA, the CDR3 is TGTGCCAGCAGCGTAAGTCCTAGCGGGGGGGCCGTAGATACGCAGTATTTT. Looking up the rest from reference TRBV9 and TRBJ2-3 gives the full variable domain: DSGVTQTPKHLITATGQRVTLRCSPRSGDLSVYWYQQSLDQGLQFLIQYYNGEERAKGNILERFSAQQFPDLHSELNLSSLELGDSALYFCASSVSPSGGAVDTQYFGPGTRLTVL.

The V and J genes are TRBV3-1 (or the pseudogene TRBV3-2) and TRBJ2-3, with 9 bases aligning to TRBD2. Germline V CDR1 and CDR2: LGHDT, YNNKEL (reference sequence). Unmatched junction bases numbered 5, after V lost 0 bases and J lost 7 bases. The CDR3 has 15 residues. The CDR3 reads CASSQDRLAGYTQYF. CDR3 DNA sequence: TGTGCCAGCAGCCAAGACAGGCTAGCGGGGTATACGCAGTATTTT.

In this sample, this clone turned up a few times. The chain combines TRBV19 with TRBJ2-2; 8 bases match TRBD1. The V segment lost 3 bases and the J segment 5 bases; nucleotides outside the gene matches: 2. This CDR3 is 14 amino acids long. The germline gives CDR1 LNHDA, CDR2 SQIVND (reference sequence). The CDR3 is CASSIDRGTGELFF. CDR3 DNA: TGTGCCAGTAGTATTGACAGGGGAACCGGGGAGCTGTTTTTT.

V and J are TRBV3-1 (or the pseudogene TRBV3-2) and TRBJ2-4; D possibly corresponds to TRBD1 (6 bases). From germline, CDR1 is LGHDT and CDR2 YNNKEL (reference sequence). With 3 bases removed from V and 13 bases from J, the gap between germline ends came to 13 bases. This CDR3 has 12 residues. The CDR3 coding sequence is TGTGCCAGCAGCCATCCAGGACAGAAGCAGTACTTC. Its translation: CASSHPGQKQYF.

This rearrangement joins TRBV5-4 to TRBJ1-4, with TRBD1 as a possible D gene (5 bases). CDR3 length: 16 amino acids. Trimming shortened V by 2 bases and J by 4 bases, and 15 bases separated the two germline ends. In germline, CDR1 is SGHNT, CDR2 YYREEE (reference sequence). This CDR3 is CASSFDGGSYNEKLFF. CDR3 sequence (DNA): TGTGCCAGCAGCTTCGATGGGGGGTCATATAATGAAAAACTGTTTTTT.

V and J are TRBV9 and TRBJ2-5; 8 bases agree with TRBD2. This CDR3 has 14 residues. Germline CDR1 reads SGDLS; CDR2 reads YYNGEE. V lost 4 bases and J lost 4; bases outside the gene matches: 6. The CDR3 loop is CASSFRGGGETQYF. The CDR3 nucleotides read TGTGCCAGCAGCTTCCGGGGGGGCGGAGAGACCCAGTACTTC.

This clone was seen more than once but under ten times. J is TRBJ1-6 and V is TRBV28, with D perhaps TRBD1 (6 bases). The germline V gene encodes CDR1 MDHEN and CDR2 SYDVKM. V lost 6 bases to trimming and J lost 5 bases, with 14 bases between them. The CDR3 consists of 15 residues. CDR3 nucleotide sequence: TGTGCCAGCAGCCCGGGGGGCGTAAATAATTCACCCCTCCACTTT. Protein sequence: CASSPGGVNNSPLHF.

The chain employs TRBV5-1 and TRBJ1-2; 9 bases fit TRBD1. The CDR3 consists of 15 residues. The germline gives CDR1 SGHRS, CDR2 YFSETQ. V shed 4 bases, J shed 6 bases, and the junction held 10 bases outside the gene matches. CDR3 residues: CASSAEAGTGHGYTF. The CDR3, as DNA: TGCGCCAGCAGCGCTGAGGCCGGGACAGGGCATGGCTACACCTTC. The full variable domain, its missing parts supplied by reference TRBV5-1 and TRBJ1-2, is KAGVTQTPRYLIKTRGQQVTLSCSPISGHRSVSWYQQTPGQGLQFLFEYFSETQRNKGNFPGRFSGRQFSNSRSEMNVSTLELGDSALYLCASSAEAGTGHGYTFGSGTRLTVV.

V is TRBV6-1 and J is TRBJ1-5; the match to TRBD1 covers 7 bases. Germline CDR1 reads MNHNS; CDR2 reads SASEGT. With 5 bases clipped from V and 4 bases from J, the junction kept 8 bases outside the gene matches. This CDR3 comprises 15 residues. The CDR3 sequence is CASSPGTVGNQPQHF. In DNA form, the CDR3 reads TGTGCCAGCAGTCCGGGGACAGTAGGTAATCAGCCCCAGCATTTT.

The gene calls are TRBV5-8 and TRBJ2-3; 9 bases align to TRBD2. The CDR3 covers 14 residues. The ends lost 5 bases at V and 2 bases at J; junction bases unmatched: 3. CDR1 is SGHTS and CDR2 is YDEGEE in the germline V gene. For the CDR3, the DNA is TGTGCCAGCAGGGAGCGGGGGGTCACAGATACGCAGTATTTT. It translates to CASRERGVTDTQYF.

The chain uses TRBV5-6 and TRBJ1-2; tentative D call: TRBD1 (5 bases). Trimming cost V 0 bases and J 3 bases, with 9 bases left between them. In germline, CDR1 is SGHDT, CDR2 YYEEEE. The CDR3 totals 14 residues. CDR3 in amino acids: CASSLGRDDYGYTF. CDR3 DNA: TGTGCCAGCAGCTTGGGCAGGGATGACTATGGCTACACCTTC.

This chain connects TRBV7-2 to TRBJ1-2, with D perhaps matching TRBD1 (5 bases). The CDR3 runs 15 residues. V lost 6 bases, J lost 4 bases, and 18 bases lay in between. Per germline, CDR1 SGHTA and CDR2 FQGNSA. The CDR3 here is CASSFDRLQIYGYTF. The DNA for the CDR3 is TGTGCCAGCAGTTTTGACAGACTTCAGATCTATGGCTACACCTTC.

The chain combines TRBV28 with TRBJ2-7; D not resolved. Trimming stripped 5 bases from V and 7 bases from J, with 12 bases between. The length of the CDR3 is 12 residues. Germline assignment: CDR1 MDHEN and CDR2 SYDVKM. The CDR3 spells CASSPRIREQYF. CDR3 bases: TGTGCCAGCAGTCCTAGAATTCGTGAGCAGTACTTC.

This clone was counted a few times. Other DNA sequences in the sample encode the same CDR3. The chain combines TRBV2 with TRBJ1-5; D remains ambiguous. CDR1 and CDR2 from the germline V gene are SNHLY and FYNNEI. V was pared by 5 bases and J by 4 bases, with 3 bases between. This CDR3 spans 11 amino acids. The CDR3 protein is CASSLNQPQHF. The DNA for the CDR3 is TGTGCCAGCAGTCTAAATCAGCCCCAGCATTTT.

The CDR3 coding sequence is TGTGCCACCAGTGATTCGACAGGAGGCTACACCTTC. Residues: CATSDSTGGYTF. The chain couples TRBV24-1 to TRBJ1-2; a weak D match, TRBD1 (6 bases). There are 12 residues in the CDR3. Trimming stripped 2 bases from V and 8 bases from J, with 8 bases between. Germline assignment: CDR1 KGHDR and CDR2 SFDVKD.

The chain couples TRBV27 to TRBJ2-3; D perhaps matches TRBD2 (7 bases). Trimming took off 6 bases at V and 0 bases at J, with 19 bases between the two ends. The germline CDR1 and CDR2 sequences are MNHEY and SMNVEV (reference sequence). This CDR3 is built from 17 residues. This CDR3 is CASSPVGGATSTDTQYF. The CDR3 coding sequence is TGTGCCAGCAGCCCCGTGGGGGGGGCCACGAGCACAGATACGCAGTATTTT.

The V gene is TRBV20-1, the J gene TRBJ1-2; no reliable D call. The CDR3 is 11 amino acids. Germline V gives CDR1 DFQATT, CDR2 SNEGSKA (reference sequence). V lost 0 bases and J 8 bases, leaving 7 bases between the germline ends. The CDR3, as DNA: TGCAGTGCTAGAGATAGATCCGGCTACACCTTC. Protein product: CSARDRSGYTF.

The rearrangement uses TRBV5-4 and TRBJ2-1, with D perhaps TRBD1 (6 bases). CDR3 length: 17 amino acids. Per germline, CDR1 SGHNT and CDR2 YYREEE (reference sequence). V dropped 3 bases and J dropped 0 bases, with 16 bases sitting between them. The CDR3 sequence is CASSSRTEAFSYNEQFF. The DNA of the CDR3 is TGTGCCAGCAGCTCCAGGACAGAAGCCTTCTCCTACAATGAGCAGTTCTTC.

The count of this clone is one. The genes are TRBV27 and TRBJ2-7, with D possibly TRBD1 on 5 matching bases. The germline V and J ends were trimmed by 0 bases and 3 bases, with 12 bases remaining between them. The CDR3 sequence is 15 residues long. Looked up from germline, CDR1 is MNHEY and CDR2 is SMNVEV (reference sequence). DNA for the CDR3: TGTGCCAGCAGTTTATCGGCAGGGTGGGGCTACGAGCAGTACTTC. Translated: CASSLSAGWGYEQYF.

The chain uses TRBV7-2 and TRBJ1-6; D is perhaps TRBD1 (5 bases). CDR3 length equals 15 residues. Trimming cost V 4 bases and J 6 bases, with 13 bases left between them. Germline V gene lookup returns CDR1 SGHTA and CDR2 FQGNSA. Here the CDR3 reads CASSSQARGNSPLHF. CDR3 sequence (DNA): TGTGCCAGCAGCTCTCAGGCTAGGGGTAATTCACCCCTCCACTTT.

The rearrangement joins TRBV29-1 to TRBJ2-5; possibly TRBD1 for D (5 bases). V lost 8 bases, J lost 7 bases, and 17 bases lay in between. This CDR3 has 12 amino acids. Germline-derived CDR1 and CDR2 are SQVTM and ANQGSEA. The CDR3 sequence is CSKQVPGGTQYF. CDR3 coding DNA: TGCAGCAAACAGGTACCGGGCGGGACCCAGTACTTC.

Written as DNA, the CDR3 is TGTGCCAGCAGCCCCGGCGGGGGGGCCGCAGATACGCAGTATTTT. Protein: CASSPGGGAADTQYF. The chain links TRBV7-6 to TRBJ2-3; 9 bases agree with TRBD2. The CDR3 length is 15 residues. CDR1 is SGHVS and CDR2 is FNYEAQ in the germline V gene. J lost 4 bases, V lost 5 bases, and 7 bases had no gene match. Based on the CDR3 plus reference TRBV7-6 and TRBJ2-3, the full variable domain is GAGVSQSPRYKVTKRGQDVALRCDPISGHVSLYWYRQALGQGPEFLTYFNYEAQQDKSGLPNDRFSAERPEGSISTLTIQRTEQRDSAMYRCASSPGGGAADTQYFGPGTRLTVL.

The gene calls are TRBV18 and TRBJ1-1; 8 bases fit TRBD1. The length of the CDR3 is 13 residues. With V trimmed by 6 bases and J by 7 bases, 7 bases remained unmatched. Germline-derived CDR1 and CDR2 are KGHSH and LQKENI. The CDR3 DNA follows: TGTGCCAGCTCCCTAGGACAGGGAGATGAAGCTTTCTTT. It encodes CASSLGQGDEAFF.

This clone was observed a few times. V is TRBV19 and J is TRBJ2-7, with TRBD1 matching 10 bases. Germline CDR1 is LNHDA and CDR2 is SQIVND (reference sequence). The CDR3 has 16 residues. V trimming: 5 bases; J trimming: 1 base; junction bases outside the gene matches: 8. This chain's CDR3 is CASSASGTGVSYEQYF. The CDR3 coding sequence is TGTGCCAGTAGTGCCTCCGGGACAGGGGTATCCTACGAGCAGTACTTC.